This T cell receptor (beta chain) came from a study of blood T cell repertoires in COVID-19. V was cut by 5 bases and J by 5 bases, with 15 bases left in between. Germline CDR1 is SEHNR and CDR2 is FQNEAQ (reference sequence). The CDR3 is 14 residues long. Method: immunoSEQ multiplex PCR; TCRdb's copy keeps in-frame clones and lacks some. This table has 200,000 to 250,000 clones, about 88% appearing once. The chain links TRBV7-9 to TRBJ2-5; the D gene is possibly TRBD1 (5 bases). The clonotype originates from a woman under 40 who had recovered from COVID-19. What was sequenced was PBMCs or T cells enriched from blood (not recorded which). As DNA, the CDR3 is TGTGCCAGCAGCCCCAGGGTGAGCGACGAGACCCAGTACTTC. Protein product: CASSPRVSDETQYF.